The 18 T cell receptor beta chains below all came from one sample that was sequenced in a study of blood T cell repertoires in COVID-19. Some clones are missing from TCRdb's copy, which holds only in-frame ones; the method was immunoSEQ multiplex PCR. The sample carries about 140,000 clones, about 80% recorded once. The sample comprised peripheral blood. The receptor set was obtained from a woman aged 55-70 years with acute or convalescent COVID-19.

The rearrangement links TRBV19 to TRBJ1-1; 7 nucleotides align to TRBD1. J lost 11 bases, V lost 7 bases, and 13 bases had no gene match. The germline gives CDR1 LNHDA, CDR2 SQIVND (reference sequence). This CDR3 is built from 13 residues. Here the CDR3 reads CASTLDRKPGAFF. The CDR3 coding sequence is TGTGCCAGTACCCTGGACAGGAAACCCGGGGCTTTCTTT.

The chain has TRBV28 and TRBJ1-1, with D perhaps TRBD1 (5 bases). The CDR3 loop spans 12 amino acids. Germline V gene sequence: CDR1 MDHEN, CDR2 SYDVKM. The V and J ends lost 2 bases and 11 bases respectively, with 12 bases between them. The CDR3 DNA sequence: TGTGCCAGCAGTTTAGGGGGGACGTGGGCTTTCTTT. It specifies CASSLGGTWAFF.

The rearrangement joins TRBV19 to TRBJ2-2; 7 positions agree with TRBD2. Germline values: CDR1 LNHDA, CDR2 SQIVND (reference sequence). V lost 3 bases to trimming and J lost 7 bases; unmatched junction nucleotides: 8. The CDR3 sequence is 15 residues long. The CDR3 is CASSILAGVVGELFF. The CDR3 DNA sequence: TGTGCCAGTAGTATCTTGGCGGGAGTGGTCGGGGAGCTGTTTTTT.

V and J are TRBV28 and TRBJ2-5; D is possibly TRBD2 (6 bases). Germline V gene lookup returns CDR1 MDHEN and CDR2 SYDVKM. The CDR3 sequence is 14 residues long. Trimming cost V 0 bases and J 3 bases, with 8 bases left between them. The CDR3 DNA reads TGTGCCAGCAGTTTATGGCGGGACGAAGAGACCCAGTACTTC. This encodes CASSLWRDEETQYF.

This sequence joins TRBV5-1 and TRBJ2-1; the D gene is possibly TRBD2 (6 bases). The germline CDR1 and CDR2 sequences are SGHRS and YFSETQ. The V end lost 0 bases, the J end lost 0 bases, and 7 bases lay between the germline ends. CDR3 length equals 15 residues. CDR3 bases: TGCGCCAGCAGCTTGGGCGGGAACTCCTACAATGAGCAGTTCTTC. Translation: CASSLGGNSYNEQFF.

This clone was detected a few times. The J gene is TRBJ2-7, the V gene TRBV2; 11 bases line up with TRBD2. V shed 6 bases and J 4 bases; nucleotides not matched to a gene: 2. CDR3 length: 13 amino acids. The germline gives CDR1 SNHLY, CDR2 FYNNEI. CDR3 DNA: TGTGCCAGCAGGGGACTAGCGGATTACGAGCAGTACTTC. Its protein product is CASRGLADYEQYF. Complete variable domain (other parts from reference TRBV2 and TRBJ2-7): EPEVTQTPSHQVTQMGQEVILRCVPISNHLYFYWYRQILGQKVEFLVSFYNNEISEKSEIFDDQFSVERPDGSNFTLKIRSTKLEDSAMYFCASRGLADYEQYFGPGTRLTVT.

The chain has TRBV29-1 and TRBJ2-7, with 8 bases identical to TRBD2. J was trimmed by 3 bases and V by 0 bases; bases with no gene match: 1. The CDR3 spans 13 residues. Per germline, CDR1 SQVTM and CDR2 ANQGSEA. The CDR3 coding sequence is TGCAGCGTTGAAGATGGGACTAGCTACGAGCAGTACTTC. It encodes CSVEDGTSYEQYF.

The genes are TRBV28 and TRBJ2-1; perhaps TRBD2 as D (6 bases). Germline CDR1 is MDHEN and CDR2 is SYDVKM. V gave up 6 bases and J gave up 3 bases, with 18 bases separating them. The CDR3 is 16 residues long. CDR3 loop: CASSLGLKGFYNEQFF. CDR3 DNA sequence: TGTGCCAGCAGCCTGGGACTCAAGGGCTTCTACAATGAGCAGTTCTTC.

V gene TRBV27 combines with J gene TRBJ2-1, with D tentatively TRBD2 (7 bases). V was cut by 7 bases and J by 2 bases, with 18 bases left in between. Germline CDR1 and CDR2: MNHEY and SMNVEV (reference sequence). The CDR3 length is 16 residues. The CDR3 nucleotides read TGTGCCAGCAAAAAGGAGGGGGGGCCCACCTACAATGAGCAGTTCTTC. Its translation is CASKKEGGPTYNEQFF.

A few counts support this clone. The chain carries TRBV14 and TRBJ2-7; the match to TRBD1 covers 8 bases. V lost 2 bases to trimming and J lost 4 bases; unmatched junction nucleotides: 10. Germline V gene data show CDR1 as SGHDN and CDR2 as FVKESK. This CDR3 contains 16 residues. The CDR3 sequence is CASSQFAGGLWYEQYF. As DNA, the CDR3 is TGTGCCAGCAGCCAATTTGCAGGGGGCTTATGGTACGAGCAGTACTTC.

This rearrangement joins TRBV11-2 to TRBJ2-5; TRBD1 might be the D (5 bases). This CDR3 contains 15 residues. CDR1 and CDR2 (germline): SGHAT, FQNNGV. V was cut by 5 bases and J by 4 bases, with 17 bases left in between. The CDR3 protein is CASSPNGLQGETQYF. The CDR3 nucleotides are TGTGCCAGCAGCCCAAATGGTCTCCAGGGAGAGACCCAGTACTTC.

CDR3 in amino acids: CASSSGALGQGAYEQFF. The DNA for the CDR3 is TGTGCCAGCAGCTCAGGTGCGTTGGGACAGGGGGCGTATGAGCAGTTCTTC. The rearrangement joins TRBV7-9 to TRBJ2-1; 12 nucleotides align to TRBD1. The CDR3 extends over 17 amino acids. J lost 8 bases, V lost 4 bases, and 12 bases had no gene match. Germline V gives CDR1 SEHNR, CDR2 FQNEAQ (reference sequence).

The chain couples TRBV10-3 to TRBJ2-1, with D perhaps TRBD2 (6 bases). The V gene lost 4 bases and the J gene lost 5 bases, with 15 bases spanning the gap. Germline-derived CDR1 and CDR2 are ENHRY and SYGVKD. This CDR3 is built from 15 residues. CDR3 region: CAISASDKRNNEQFF. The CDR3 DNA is TGTGCCATCAGTGCTAGCGACAAACGGAACAATGAGCAGTTCTTC.

The CDR3 loop is CASSLRRAGGNEQFF. CDR3 coding DNA: TGTGCCAGCAGCCTTAGACGGGCAGGGGGCAATGAGCAGTTCTTC. This rearrangement joins TRBV3-1 (or the pseudogene TRBV3-2) to TRBJ2-1; 7 bases are shared with TRBD1. The ends lost 4 bases at V and 6 bases at J; junction bases unmatched: 9. The CDR3 loop spans 15 amino acids. CDR1 is LGHDT and CDR2 is YNNKEL in the germline V gene (reference sequence).

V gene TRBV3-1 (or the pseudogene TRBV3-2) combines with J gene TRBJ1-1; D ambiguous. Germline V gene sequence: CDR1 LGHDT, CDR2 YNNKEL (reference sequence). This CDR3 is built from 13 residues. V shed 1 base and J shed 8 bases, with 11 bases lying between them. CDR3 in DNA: TGTGCCAGCAGCCAAGTGGAGGCGGGCGAAGCTTTCTTT. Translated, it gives CASSQVEAGEAFF.

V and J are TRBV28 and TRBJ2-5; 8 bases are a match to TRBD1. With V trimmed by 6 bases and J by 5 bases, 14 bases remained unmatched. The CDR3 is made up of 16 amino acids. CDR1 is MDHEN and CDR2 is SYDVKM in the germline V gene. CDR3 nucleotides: TGTGCCAGCAGGCCCGCCCAGGGGGCTGAGTGGGAGACCCAGTACTTC. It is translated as CASRPAQGAEWETQYF.

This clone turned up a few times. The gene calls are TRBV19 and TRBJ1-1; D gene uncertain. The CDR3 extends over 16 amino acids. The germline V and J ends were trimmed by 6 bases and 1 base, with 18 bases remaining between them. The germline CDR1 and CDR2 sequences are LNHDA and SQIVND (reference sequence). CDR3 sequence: CASRAGSLWENTEAFF. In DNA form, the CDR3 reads TGTGCCAGTAGGGCGGGATCCCTATGGGAGAACACTGAAGCTTTCTTT. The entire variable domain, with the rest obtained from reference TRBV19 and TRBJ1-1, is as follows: DGGITQSPKYLFRKEGQNVTLSCEQNLNHDAMYWYRQDPGQGLRLIYYSQIVNDFQKGDIAEGYSVSREKKESFPLTVTSAQKNPTAFYLCASRAGSLWENTEAFFGQGTRLTVV.

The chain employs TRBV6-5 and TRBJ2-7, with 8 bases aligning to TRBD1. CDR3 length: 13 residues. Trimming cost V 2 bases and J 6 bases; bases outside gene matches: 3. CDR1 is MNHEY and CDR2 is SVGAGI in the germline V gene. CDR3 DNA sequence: TGTGCCAGCAGTTACACAGGGGGACTCGAGCAGTACTTC. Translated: CASSYTGGLEQYF.